This paragraph reports one TCR beta chain. How the authors handled the data: Scientists estimated how many nucleated cells there were by amplifying reference gene primers. Only in-frame clones appear in the TCRdb table, and some are missing; sequencing was by immunoSEQ multiplex PCR. The V and J calls and clone size come from that table; D and trimming were worked out from the DNA. Of about 68,000 clones in the sample, approximately 85% are singletons; the top ten hold roughly 23%. The ends lost 1 base at V and 5 bases at J; junction bases unmatched: 16. This CDR3 region has 17 residues. CDR1 is GTSNPN and CDR2 is SVGIG in the germline V gene (reference sequence). The entry originates in a study of blood T cell repertoires in COVID-19.

This chain uses TRBV30 with TRBJ1-2, with 7 bases aligning to TRBD1. Source material: peripheral blood. This receptor was taken from a man aged 50 to 59 with acute or convalescent COVID-19. CDR3 nucleotides: TGTGCCTGGAGTGCTAAAGAGACAGGGAAAATTTCTTATGGCTACACCTTC. Protein sequence: CAWSAKETGKISYGYTF.